This T cell receptor beta chain is drawn from a study of blood T cells in healthy people across ages. Study overall: The template switching approach captured approximately one barcoded beta molecule for every two T cells. Study findings and constraints: Naive CD4+ cell counts and diversity both ran higher in long-lived than in aged donors.

A second about 7 to 11 cycle PCR used barcoded and J-beta primers. A template-switch adaptor with 12 random nucleotides tagged each cDNA molecule. TCRdb redid the calling of the 5' RACE reads with MiXCR, one entry per CDR3 protein. This sample has about 2 million distinct CDR3 sequences, with around half found just once. Notes on this clonotype: Its specificity is unknown. Being one base from a much bigger clone, this may be a read error.

CDR3 size: 15 residues. V shed 1 base, J shed 10 bases, and the junction held 13 bases outside the gene matches. Germline V gives CDR1 DFQATT, CDR2 SNEGSKA (reference sequence). Each donor gave roughly 9.8 milliliters of peripheral blood. This sequence joins TRBV20-1 and TRBJ2-7; 10 positions match TRBD2. Specimen: blood. The source is a woman in her thirties or forties in good health. CDR3 region: CSARVLAGAKEAQYF. CDR3 sequence (DNA): TGCAGTGCTAGAGTGCTAGCGGGGGCAAAAGAGGCCCAGTACTTC.